These T cell receptor beta chains were read from a single sample in a study of blood T cell repertoires in COVID-19. Here immunoSEQ multiplex PCR was the method, and the copy in TCRdb shows in-frame clones only, minus some. The table lists 390,000 or so clones, 86% of them singletons. Material for sequencing was peripheral blood. All receptors come from a woman aged 30 to 39 with active or convalescent COVID-19. The CDR3 runs from the conserved cysteine through the conserved F or W. D genes are given only for firm matches. Clone size appears in some rows only: once, few, many, or a class for an expanded clone.

V gene	clone size	J gene	D gene	CDR3 DNA	CDR3 protein
TRBV5-1	-	TRBJ2-7	TRBD2	TGCGCCAGCAGCTTATCCCACGGGGGGGCCCCCTACGAGCAGTACTTC	CASSLSHGGAPYEQYF
TRBV4-1	-	TRBJ1-1	-	TGCGCCAGCAGCCAATTGTCGGGGGGTGGGAACACTGAAGCTTTCTTT	CASSQLSGGGNTEAFF
TRBV5-6	-	TRBJ2-7	TRBD2	TGTGCCAGCAGCAGTACTAGCGGGGTTGCCTACGAGCAGTACTTC	CASSSTSGVAYEQYF
TRBV4-1	-	TRBJ2-7	TRBD1	TGCGCCAGCAGCCAAGAGGACAGGGGTTACGAGCAGTACTTC	CASSQEDRGYEQYF
TRBV6-6	-	TRBJ1-5	-	TGTGCCAGCAGTTCAATCCCGGCAGGTTACAATCAGCCCCAGCATTTT	CASSSIPAGYNQPQHF
TRBV3-1/TRBV3-2	many	TRBJ2-7	-	TGTGCCAGCAGCACAAGAGGTCCCCTTTACTTC	CASSTRGPLYF
TRBV5-6	-	TRBJ2-1	TRBD1	TGTGCCAGCACCACGGGACAGGGGCGATTAAATGAGCAGTTCTTC	CASTTGQGRLNEQFF
TRBV5-6	few	TRBJ1-5	-	TGTGCCAGCAGCCCCCGCTGGGGACTTGGGGGCAATCAGCCCCAGCATTTT	CASSPRWGLGGNQPQHF
TRBV6-1	few	TRBJ1-1	TRBD1	TGTGCCAGCAGTGATCGTCAGGGGGGTACTGAAGCTTTCTTT	CASSDRQGGTEAFF
TRBV12-3/TRBV12-4	-	TRBJ1-2	-	TGTGCCAGCAGCACAGGGAGCGGCTACACCTTC	CASSTGSGYTF
TRBV6-5	-	TRBJ2-2	TRBD2	TGTGCCAGCAGGATCGGGAGGGCGACCGGGGAGCTGTTTTTT	CASRIGRATGELFF
TRBV6-5	-	TRBJ2-5	-	TGTGCCAGCAGTTACTCGACGGCAGGGCCCCAAGAGACCCAGTACTTC	CASSYSTAGPQETQYF
TRBV6-5	-	TRBJ2-7	TRBD2	TGTGCCAGCGGCCAAATAGCGGGTTCTTCCATCGAGCAGTACTTC	CASGQIAGSSIEQYF
TRBV6-1	-	TRBJ1-4	-	TGTGCCAGCAGTGAGGTGGCTGGGGGGGGTCTTGAAAAACTGTTTTTT	CASSEVAGGGLEKLFF
TRBV4-1	-	TRBJ1-3	TRBD1	TGCGCCAGCAGCCACCTGGCCTTGACAGGGGGCTCTGGAAACACCATATATTTT	CASSHLALTGGSGNTIYF
TRBV5-4	-	TRBJ1-4	TRBD1	TGTGCCAGCAGCTTCCCGGGACAGGGGGCGAGGAAACTGTTTTTT	CASSFPGQGARKLFF
TRBV3-1/TRBV3-2	-	TRBJ1-1	-	TGTGCCAGCAGCCCGTGGGAGGGGTTAGGCACTGAAGCTTTCTTT	CASSPWEGLGTEAFF
TRBV7-8	-	TRBJ2-2	-	TGTGCCAGCAGCTTAGCGTACAGGGTTAACACCGGGGAGCTGTTTTTT	CASSLAYRVNTGELFF
TRBV29-1	-	TRBJ2-2	-	TGCACGGTCTCGGTTACGAACACCGGGGAGCTGTTTTTT	CTVSVTNTGELFF
TRBV7-2	once	TRBJ1-5	-	TGTGCCAGCAGCTTTCCAGGGCAGCCCCAGCATTTT	CASSFPGQPQHF
TRBV2	few	TRBJ1-2	-	TGTGCCAGCAACACAGACCTTAACTATGGCTACACCTTC	CASNTDLNYGYTF
TRBV6-1	-	TRBJ1-2	-	TGTGCCAGCAGTGAAGGAACAGGGACCTATGGCTACACCTTC	CASSEGTGTYGYTF
TRBV5-1	-	TRBJ1-1	-	TGCGCCAGCAGCTTGCTCGACACCACCAACACTGAAGCTTTCTTT	CASSLLDTTNTEAFF
TRBV4-1	-	TRBJ1-1	-	TGCGCCAGCAGCCAAGACAGGGCTGAAGCTTTCTTT	CASSQDRAEAFF
TRBV19	few	TRBJ1-1	-	TGTGCCAGTAGTCTCGGACAGTCTACTGAAGCTTTCTTT	CASSLGQSTEAFF
TRBV10-3	-	TRBJ2-7	TRBD1	TGTGCCATCAGTGAGGACAGGGCCTACGAGCAGTACTTC	CAISEDRAYEQYF
TRBV5-1	-	TRBJ2-2	TRBD1	TGCGCCAGCAGCTTGGCACAGGGGCCGAACACCGGGGAGCTGTTTTTT	CASSLAQGPNTGELFF
TRBV10-2	-	TRBJ1-2	-	TGCGCCAGCAAAAGGGAGCCGGGCAGGACCAACCAAAAGGACTATGGCTACACCTTC	CASKREPGRTNQKDYGYTF
TRBV2	-	TRBJ2-7	TRBD2	TGTGCCAGCAGCGGACTAGCGGGGACCTACGAGCAGTACTTC	CASSGLAGTYEQYF
TRBV7-9	-	TRBJ1-1	TRBD1	TGTGCCAGCAGCCTGACAGGGGGGGACACTGAAGCTTTCTTT	CASSLTGGDTEAFF
TRBV27	-	TRBJ1-1	TRBD1	TGTGCCAGCAGCAAAGGACAGGGGAGGGGAACCTTCTTT	CASSKGQGRGTFF
TRBV4-1	-	TRBJ1-3	TRBD1	TGCGCCAGCAGCCGGGACAGGAATGAAAGACGGGACTCTGGAAACACCATATATTTT	CASSRDRNERRDSGNTIYF
TRBV6-1	-	TRBJ2-3	TRBD2	TGTGCCAGCAGTGAAAGGATTGGCGGGGGGGCCCGCACAGATACGCAGTATTTT	CASSERIGGGARTDTQYF
TRBV4-1	-	TRBJ2-7	TRBD1	TGCGCCAGCAGCCAAGACCGGGACAGTTACACCTACGAGCAGTACTTC	CASSQDRDSYTYEQYF
TRBV10-3	-	TRBJ2-1	TRBD2	TGTGCCATCAGTGAGTCCCTACAGGCACCAGCGGGAGGACTATACAATGAGCAGTTCTTC	CAISESLQAPAGGLYNEQFF
TRBV10-2	-	TRBJ2-5	-	TGCGCCAGCGGGGGGGCTAAAGAGACCCAGTACTTC	CASGGAKETQYF
TRBV27	-	TRBJ1-5	TRBD1	TGTGCCAGCAGTTTAAGCGGACAGGGTAACAATCAGCCCCAGCATTTT	CASSLSGQGNNQPQHF
TRBV19	-	TRBJ2-7	TRBD2	TGTGCCAGTAGTATAGGACTAGCGGAAATTTACGAGCAGTACTTC	CASSIGLAEIYEQYF
TRBV5-1	-	TRBJ2-7	-	TGCGCCAGCAGCTCCGACTTCTCTTACGAGCAGTACTTC	CASSSDFSYEQYF
TRBV28	few	TRBJ1-2	TRBD1	TGTGCCAGCACCGGGACAGGGGTCGGCTACACCTTC	CASTGTGVGYTF
TRBV10-3	-	TRBJ2-2	-	TGTGCCATCAGTGAGCCCTACACCGGGGAGCTGTTTTTT	CAISEPYTGELFF
TRBV7-8	-	TRBJ1-4	TRBD1	TGTGCCAGCGCACCACCGGGACAGGGGGGTGAAAAACTGTTTTTT	CASAPPGQGGEKLFF
TRBV18	-	TRBJ1-1	TRBD1	TGTGCCAGCTCACCCCAGGGGGCCGGCACTGAAGCTTTCTTT	CASSPQGAGTEAFF
TRBV4-2	-	TRBJ1-1	TRBD1	TGTGCCAGCAGCAGAGGACAGGGTGAGGACACTGAAGCTTTCTTT	CASSRGQGEDTEAFF
TRBV4-1	-	TRBJ2-7	-	TGCGCCAGCAGCCACCTGATATCGGCAGGGCCCAGCGAGCAGTACTTC	CASSHLISAGPSEQYF
TRBV6-2/TRBV6-3	-	TRBJ1-3	-	TGTGCCAGCAGTTACGGGCAGGGGAAGATATCTGGAAACACCATATATTTT	CASSYGQGKISGNTIYF
TRBV4-1	-	TRBJ1-1	-	TGCGCCAGCAGCCAAGATAATTGGGCTATCACTGAAGCTTTCTTT	CASSQDNWAITEAFF
TRBV4-1	-	TRBJ1-2	TRBD1	TGCGCCAGCAGCCAAGAAGACAGGGCCTATGGCTACACCTTC	CASSQEDRAYGYTF
TRBV5-5	few	TRBJ1-2	-	TGTGCCAGCAGTCGCGTTGGGGCTGTGGACTATGGCTACACCTTC	CASSRVGAVDYGYTF
TRBV13	once	TRBJ2-5	-	TGTGCCAGCAGCTTATCCGGGGAGACCCAGTACTTC	CASSLSGETQYF
TRBV10-3	-	TRBJ1-1	-	TGTGCCATCAGTGAGATGGGGGCCAGCACTGAAGCTTTCTTT	CAISEMGASTEAFF
TRBV9	-	TRBJ2-3	-	TGTGCCAGCTCCTGGAGGACCAGGGATACGCAGTATTTT	CASSWRTRDTQYF